A single sample is the source of the 19 T cell receptor beta chains below, sequenced in a study of T cells after yellow fever vaccination. Each CDR3 protein is one row after TCRdb ran MiXCR on the 5' RACE reads. The table shows 100,000 to 150,000 distinct CDR3 sequences, with 7.4% occurring only once. The starting material was CD4+ T cells sorted from PBMCs, obtained roughly 10 days after the first yellow fever vaccination. The receptors come from a young man who received the YFV17D yellow fever vaccine.

To note about this clonotype: Possible read error: a much larger clone is one base away. The chain links TRBV9 to TRBJ1-6; D not certain. CDR1 and CDR2 from the germline V gene are SGDLS and YYNGEE. This CDR3 has 15 residues. In DNA form, the CDR3 reads TGTGTCAGCAGCGTGGGAGAGGGTCATAATTCACCCCTCCACTTT. This gives the protein CVSSVGEGHNSPLHF.

This clonotype has ten or more counts. V is TRBV7-2 and J is TRBJ1-2; 7 bases align to TRBD1. V shed 1 base, J shed 4 bases, and the junction held 3 bases outside the gene matches. Per the germline V gene, CDR1 is SGHTA and CDR2 is FQGNSA. This CDR3 is 14 amino acids long. In DNA, the CDR3 is TGTGCCAGCAGCTTAGACAGGGGCTCCTATGGCTACACCTTC. Protein product: CASSLDRGSYGYTF.

DNA for the CDR3: TGTGCCTGGAGTACCGGGACAGGGGTTGGTGAAAAACTGTTTTTT. Amino acids: CAWSTGTGVGEKLFF. The chain employs TRBV30 and TRBJ1-4; 10 bases match TRBD1. Germline V gene lookup returns CDR1 GTSNPN and CDR2 SVGIG (reference sequence). V dropped 2 bases and J dropped 7; count of bases not matched to a gene: 7. This CDR3 has 15 amino acids.

In its sample, this clonotype was seen a few times. This chain joins TRBV30 and TRBJ2-1; TRBD2 aligns across 9 bases. The length of the CDR3 is 14 residues. The V segment lost 2 bases and the J segment 11 bases; nucleotides outside the gene matches: 10. Looked up from germline, CDR1 is GTSNPN and CDR2 is SVGIG (reference sequence). CDR3: CAWSLSGGIIKQFF. In nucleotides, the CDR3 is TGTGCCTGGAGTTTGAGCGGGGGGATTATAAAGCAGTTCTTC. The full variable domain, rest sourced from reference TRBV30 and TRBJ2-1, is SQTIHQWPATLVQPVGSPLSLECTVEGTSNPNLYWYRQAAGRGLQLLFYSVGIGQISSEVPQNLSASRPQDRQFILSSKKLLLSDSGFYLCAWSLSGGIIKQFFGPGTRLTVL.

This clonotype was observed many times. The V and J genes are TRBV18 and TRBJ1-6; 10 bases line up with TRBD1. This CDR3 has 14 residues. The junction had 2 bases not matched to a gene; V was cut back by 6 bases and J by 6 bases. Germline lookup yields CDR1 KGHSH and CDR2 LQKENI. CDR3 DNA sequence: TGTGCCAGCTCCCGGGACAGGGGTAATTCACCCCTCCACTTT. Translated: CASSRDRGNSPLHF.

J is TRBJ1-5 and V is TRBV6-1; no clear D gene. The CDR3 runs 14 residues. Germline V gene sequence: CDR1 MNHNS, CDR2 SASEGT. V lost 7 bases, J lost 3 bases, and 13 bases lay in between. This chain's CDR3 is CASNKWTDNQPQHF. The CDR3 DNA sequence: TGTGCCAGCAACAAATGGACGGACAATCAGCCCCAGCATTTT.

As to this clonotype: One base away lies a much larger clone, so this may be a sequencing read error. The rearrangement uses TRBV5-1 and TRBJ1-4; D remains ambiguous. The CDR3 has 12 amino acids. CDR1 SGHRS and CDR2 YFSETQ come from the germline V gene. The CDR3 region is CARSLENEKLFF. The CDR3 bases are TGCGCCCGCAGCTTGGAGAATGAAAAACTGTTTTTT.

The rearrangement uses TRBV11-1 and TRBJ2-5; 7 nucleotides line up with TRBD1. J lost 9 bases, V lost 0 bases, and 7 bases had no gene match. The CDR3 is made up of 14 amino acids. The germline V gene has CDR1 SGHAT and CDR2 FQDESV (reference sequence). Here the CDR3 reads CASSLAGQRLSQYF. In nucleotides, the CDR3 is TGTGCCAGCAGCTTAGCGGGACAGCGGTTGTCCCAGTACTTC.

This clonotype was counted ten times or more. The genes are TRBV12-3 or TRBV12-4 and TRBJ2-2; 7 bases match TRBD1. The J segment lost 8 bases and the V segment lost 6 bases, leaving 3 bases of the junction unmatched. The CDR3 loop spans 12 amino acids. The CDR3 coding sequence is TGTGCCAGCAGAACAGGGGATGGGGAGCTGTTTTTT. Protein: CASRTGDGELFF.

This clonotype was recorded many times. This chain links TRBV3-1 with TRBJ2-5; D is unresolved. The germline V gene encodes CDR1 LGHDT and CDR2 YNNKEL (reference sequence). The V gene lost 2 bases and the J gene lost 1 base, with 11 bases spanning the gap. This CDR3 contains 15 residues. The CDR3 region has the DNA TGTGCCAGCAGCCAAAATTCAGCCCCCCAAGAGACCCAGTACTTC. This encodes CASSQNSAPQETQYF.

The chain combines TRBV4-2 with TRBJ2-3; D is ambiguous. From germline, CDR1 is LGHNA and CDR2 YNFKEQ. CDR3 length: 14 residues. The V end was cut by 3 bases, the J end by 4 bases, with 11 bases between. In DNA, the CDR3 is TGTGCCAGCAGCCACTACGAGCACTCAGATACGCAGTATTTT. Encoded protein: CASSHYEHSDTQYF.

This clonotype was seen at least ten times. V usage is TRBV4-1 and J usage is TRBJ2-3; D tentatively reads TRBD1 or TRBD2 (6 bases each). V was trimmed by 4 bases and J by 0 bases, leaving 23 bases between them. From germline, CDR1 is MGHRA and CDR2 YSYEKL. The CDR3 runs to 19 residues. The CDR3 sequence: CASSLSPGAPLGSTDTQYF. Written as DNA, the CDR3 is TGCGCCAGCAGCCTTTCCCCGGGGGCGCCTCTAGGTAGCACAGATACGCAGTATTTT.

The chain is built from TRBV6-1 and TRBJ2-5; 11 nucleotides line up with TRBD2. This CDR3 comprises 14 residues. V lost 6 bases and J lost 7; bases outside the gene matches: 7. Germline V gene data show CDR1 as MNHNS and CDR2 as SASEGT. The CDR3 coding sequence is TGTGCCAGCAGCCTACAGGGACTAGCGGCGACCCAGTACTTC. This sequence encodes CASSLQGLAATQYF.

The sample holds many counts of this clonotype. The rearrangement links TRBV20-1 to TRBJ2-2, with D possibly TRBD2 on 6 matching bases. The V gene lost 5 bases and the J gene lost 6 bases, with 16 bases spanning the gap. CDR1 is DFQATT, CDR2 SNEGSKA, per germline (reference sequence). CDR3 length equals 14 residues. The CDR3 region is CSAPDPRGSGELFF. CDR3 sequence (DNA): TGCAGTGCTCCCGACCCGCGGGGCTCCGGGGAGCTGTTTTTT.

There are a few counts of this clonotype. The chain has TRBV5-4 and TRBJ2-5, with 9 bases matching TRBD2. V shed 4 bases, J shed 1 base, and the junction held 11 bases outside the gene matches. The germline V gene encodes CDR1 SGHNT and CDR2 YYREEE (reference sequence). The CDR3 has 17 amino acids. The CDR3 region has the DNA TGTGCCAGCAGCCTGAAGCTAGCGGGGCCCTTCCAAGAGACCCAGTACTTC. It yields the protein CASSLKLAGPFQETQYF. The whole variable domain, filled in from reference TRBV5-4 and TRBJ2-5, reads ETGVTQSPTHLIKTRGQQVTLRCSSQSGHNTVSWYQQALGQGPQFIFQYYREEENGRGNFPPRFSGLQFPNYSSELNVNALELDDSALYLCASSLKLAGPFQETQYFGPGTRLLVL.

This clonotype was recorded many times. The J gene is TRBJ2-3, the V gene TRBV11-2; 9 nucleotides align to TRBD1. The CDR3 length is 16 residues. Germline lookup yields CDR1 SGHAT and CDR2 FQNNGV. V was pared by 7 bases and J by 5 bases, with 13 bases of the junction left unmatched. The CDR3, as DNA: TGTGCCAGCATCGACCCTGGACAGGGGACCGGAGATACGCAGTATTTT. This translates into CASIDPGQGTGDTQYF.

This clonotype has ten or more counts. The chain combines TRBV6-2 or TRBV6-3 with TRBJ2-7; no clear D. Germline V gives CDR1 MNHEY, CDR2 SVGEGT. Trimming removed 6 bases at V and 3 bases at J, with 12 bases between. The CDR3 contains 13 residues. CDR3 region: CASSSQVGYEQYF. CDR3 nucleotides: TGTGCCAGCAGCTCCCAGGTTGGCTACGAGCAGTACTTC.

Ten or more counts support this clonotype. The rearrangement links TRBV7-2 to TRBJ2-1; TRBD2 might be the D (5 bases). Germline V gene sequence: CDR1 SGHTA, CDR2 FQGNSA. Trimming stripped 3 bases from V and 0 bases from J, with 9 bases between. The CDR3 is made up of 15 amino acids. The CDR3 nucleotides are TGTGCCAGCAGCTTTACGGGGAGCTCCTACAATGAGCAGTTCTTC. It specifies CASSFTGSSYNEQFF.

This clonotype was observed at least ten times. V usage is TRBV6-1 and J usage is TRBJ2-1; D unclear. The V gene lost 2 bases and the J gene lost 0 bases, with 2 bases spanning the gap. The CDR3 extends over 13 amino acids. The germline gives CDR1 MNHNS, CDR2 SASEGT. Written as DNA, the CDR3 is TGTGCCAGCAGTGAATTCTCCTACAATGAGCAGTTCTTC. This codes for CASSEFSYNEQFF.